This T cell receptor (beta chain) was sequenced during a study of patients and donors after allogeneic stem cell transplantation. A few counts support this clonotype. TCRdb used MiXCR to reprocess the RT-PCR reads, holding one entry per CDR3 protein. The sample holds about 90,000 distinct CDR3 sequences, about 48% seen once. CDR1 SGHRS and CDR2 YFSETQ come from the germline V gene. This CDR3 comprises 16 residues. Losses at the gene ends were 0 bases for V and 4 bases for J; bases not matched to a gene: 9. The origin of this receptor is a human donor who was either an allogeneic HSCT recipient or a stem cell or donor lymphocyte infusion donor (not recorded which). It is not recorded whose cells these are; they may come from a transplant donor. The chain has TRBV5-1 and TRBJ1-1; 7 positions match TRBD1. The sequenced sample was blood, either unsorted or a sorted T cell fraction (not recorded which). The CDR3 bases are TGCGCCAGCAGCTTGGCGATCAAACCAGGGGGCACTGAAGCTTTCTTT. Its translation: CASSLAIKPGGTEAFF.